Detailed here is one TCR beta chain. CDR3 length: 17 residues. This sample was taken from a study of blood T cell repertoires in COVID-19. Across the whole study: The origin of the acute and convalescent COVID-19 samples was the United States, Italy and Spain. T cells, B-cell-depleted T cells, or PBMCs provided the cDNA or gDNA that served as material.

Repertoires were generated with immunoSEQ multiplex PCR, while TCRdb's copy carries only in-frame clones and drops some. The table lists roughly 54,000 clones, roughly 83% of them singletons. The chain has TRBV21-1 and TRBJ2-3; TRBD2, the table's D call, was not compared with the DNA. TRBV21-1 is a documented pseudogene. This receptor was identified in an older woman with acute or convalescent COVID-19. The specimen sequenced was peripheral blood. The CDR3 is CASSKGEISGGADTQYF. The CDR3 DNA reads TGTGCCAGCAGCAAAGGTGAGATTAGCGGGGGGGCAGATACGCAGTATTTT.